A single sample gave rise to the 27 T cell receptor beta chains below, sequenced in a study of breast tumors, draining lymph nodes, adjacent tissues. In TCRdb, the multiplex PCR reads were re-called with MiXCR into one record per CDR3 protein. In the table there are roughly 260,000 distinct CDR3 sequences, under 35% of which are singletons. The lymph nodes were axillary draining lymph nodes from breast cancer patients. The sample was axillary lymph node tissue. The receptors derive from a female donor with breast cancer. Some clones in this sample may be carry-over from other donors' samples.

This clonotype was counted many times. V usage is TRBV20-1 and J usage is TRBJ2-3; 10 positions match TRBD2. Germline trimming cut 3 bases from V and 6 bases from J; bases unmatched to any gene: 9. The CDR3 extends over 15 amino acids. CDR1 and CDR2 (germline): DFQATT, SNEGSKA (reference sequence). The CDR3 region is CSASAPSGRGDTQYF. The CDR3 DNA is TGCAGTGCTAGCGCCCCTAGCGGGAGAGGGGATACGCAGTATTTT.

This chain links TRBV6-5 with TRBJ2-3, with TRBD1 as a possible D gene (6 bases). The DNA matches TRBJ1-5 better at its end, which makes the J call doubtful. The length of the CDR3 is 14 residues. In germline, CDR1 is MNHEY, CDR2 SVGAGI. In nucleotides, the CDR3 is TGTGCCAGCAGTCCGACCGGGGGCACAGATACGCAGCATTTT. Translating gives CASSPTGGTDTQHF.

This clonotype showed up just once. A much larger clone sits a single nucleotide away, making a read error possible. The chain has TRBV11-1 and TRBJ2-7, with D maybe TRBD2 (5 bases). With 1 base removed from V and 5 bases from J, the gap between germline ends came to 15 bases. This CDR3 is built from 15 residues. Germline V CDR1 and CDR2: SGHAT, FQDESV (reference sequence). The CDR3 sequence is CASSLEGLPANEQYF. CDR3 DNA: TGTGCCAGCAGCTTAGAAGGACTCCCTGCCAACGAGCAGTACTTC.

This clonotype has a count of ten or more. This chain links TRBV12-5 with TRBJ2-3; unclear D gene. The CDR3 is made up of 12 amino acids. V lost 4 bases, J lost 1 base, and 3 bases lay in between. CDR1 and CDR2 (germline): LGHNT, FRNRAP. The CDR3 DNA follows: TGTGCTAGTGGTTCGGGCACAGATACGCAGTATTTT. It translates to CASGSGTDTQYF.

This clonotype came up many times. The CDR3 nucleotides are TGTGCCTGGAGTAGGAGTAACACAGATACGCAGTATTTT. Protein: CAWSRSNTDTQYF. The chain recombines TRBV30 with TRBJ2-3, with D hard to call. Trimming took off 2 bases at V and 2 bases at J, with 8 bases between the two ends. Per germline, CDR1 GTSNPN and CDR2 SVGIG (reference sequence). The CDR3 runs 13 residues.

DNA of the CDR3: TGTGCCAGCAGCCCAGGGTTTGGGGCGGGAGTGTACACAGATACGCAGTATTTT. Its translation is CASSPGFGAGVYTDTQYF. The chain joins TRBV11-2 to TRBJ2-3, with TRBD2 matching 7 bases. The germline V gene encodes CDR1 SGHAT and CDR2 FQNNGV. V lost 5 bases and J lost 2; bases outside the gene matches: 16. CDR3 length: 18 residues.

This clonotype was counted many times. The chain carries TRBV5-1 and TRBJ2-2; 9 bases fit TRBD1. Germline V gene data show CDR1 as SGHRS and CDR2 as YFSETQ. The junction had 6 bases not matched to a gene; V was cut back by 4 bases and J by 5 bases. The CDR3 runs 15 residues. The CDR3 region is CASSAGTGITGELFF. CDR3 in DNA: TGCGCCAGCAGCGCCGGGACAGGGATAACCGGGGAGCTGTTTTTT.

A single count supports this clonotype. A much larger clone lies one base from this, so it may be a read error. The chain couples TRBV4-1 to TRBJ2-7; 9 nucleotides line up with TRBD2. This CDR3 has 18 residues. Germline CDR1 is MGHRA and CDR2 is YSYEKL. The CDR3 coding sequence is TGCACCAGCAGCCAAGATGAGGGGTGGGTAGCGGGAGACTACGAGCAGTACTTC. It encodes CTSSQDEGWVAGDYEQYF.

The V and J genes are TRBV9 and TRBJ2-6; D remains unclear. The CDR3 runs to 15 residues. The germline CDR1 and CDR2 sequences are SGDLS and YYNGEE. With 0 bases removed from V and 4 bases from J, the gap between germline ends came to 8 bases. CDR3 residues: CASSVESSGANVLTF. The CDR3 bases are TGTGCCAGCAGCGTAGAGTCGTCGGGGGCCAACGTCCTGACTTTC.

Notes on this clonotype: One end of the junction varies from germline; a read error may be responsible. The V call is TRBV7-7, the J call TRBJ1-1, with D uncertain. From germline, CDR1 is SSHAT and CDR2 FNYEAQ (reference sequence). CDR3 size: 13 residues. CDR3 amino acids: CASSFSVGTEASF. The CDR3 DNA reads as TGTGCTAGCAGCTTTTCCGTAGGCACTGAAGCTTCCTTT.

About this clonotype: This is likely a read error, given that the CDR3 carries no conserved phenylalanine or tryptophan at its end. V usage is TRBV9 and J usage is TRBJ2-3; D uncertain. The length of the CDR3 is 13 residues. Trimming shortened V by 0 bases and J by 2 bases, and 4 bases separated the two germline ends. The V gene's germline CDR1 is SGDLS and CDR2 YYNGEE. CDR3 loop: CASSVGPTDTQYS. In DNA form, the CDR3 reads TGTGCCAGCAGCGTAGGTCCCACAGATACGCAGTATTCT.

This clonotype was observed many times. Written as DNA, the CDR3 is TGCGCCAGCAGCCGAGACTCGTTAGCGGGAACAGATACGCAGTATTTT. Encoded protein: CASSRDSLAGTDTQYF. The gene calls are TRBV4-1 and TRBJ2-3, with TRBD2 matching 8 bases. Germline CDR1 reads MGHRA; CDR2 reads YSYEKL. V lost 4 bases and J lost 3; bases outside the gene matches: 9. The length of the CDR3 is 16 residues.

This clonotype was picked up a small number of times. This CDR3 is CASSLNTILGTGGRGETQYF. DNA for the CDR3: TGTGCCAGCAGCCTGAACACAATCCTTGGGACAGGGGGACGTGGAGAGACCCAGTACTTC. The V and J genes are TRBV3-1 and TRBJ2-5, with 11 bases matching TRBD1. CDR1 is LGHDT and CDR2 is YNNKEL in the germline V gene (reference sequence). The V and J ends lost 4 bases and 4 bases, in that order; junction bases with no gene match: 20. The CDR3 covers 20 residues.

This clonotype showed up many times. The chain couples TRBV7-9 to TRBJ1-6, with a possible D match to TRBD1 (6 bases). The CDR3 extends over 14 amino acids. Germline CDR1 reads SEHNR; CDR2 reads FQNEAQ (reference sequence). The germline V and J ends were trimmed by 5 bases and 12 bases, with 17 bases remaining between them. The CDR3 region is CASSPGAGGKPLHF. The CDR3 DNA reads TGTGCCAGCAGCCCAGGGGCGGGGGGGAAACCCCTCCACTTT.

This clonotype appeared a few times. V gene TRBV6-1 combines with J gene TRBJ2-1, with TRBD2 identical over 7 bases. Germline V gene data show CDR1 as MNHNS and CDR2 as SASEGT. Losses at the gene ends were 5 bases for V and 0 bases for J; bases not matched to a gene: 10. The CDR3 totals 17 residues. CDR3 protein: CASSLRLATASYNEQFF. The CDR3 DNA is TGTGCCAGCAGTCTCCGACTAGCAACGGCCTCCTACAATGAGCAGTTCTTC.

With respect to this clonotype: Being one base from a much bigger clone, this may be a read error. CDR3 region: CSADPNMREPYF. The CDR3 bases are TGCAGTGCGGACCCGAACATGCGCGAGCCGTACTTC. The J gene is TRBJ2-7, the V gene TRBV20-1; no definite D call. Germline CDR1 DFQATT, CDR2 SNEGSKA (reference sequence). The CDR3 consists of 12 residues.

The chain uses TRBV5-1 and TRBJ1-5; TRBD1 matches at 7 bases. CDR1 SGHRS and CDR2 YFSETQ come from the germline V gene. The CDR3 length is 14 residues. Trimming cost V 2 bases and J 7 bases; bases outside gene matches: 6. The CDR3, as DNA: TGCGCCAGCAGCTTTACAGGGGCCGAGCAGCCCCAGCATTTT. Its protein product is CASSFTGAEQPQHF.

The sample holds many counts of this clonotype. The rearrangement joins TRBV6-1 to TRBJ1-6; no reliable D call. Per the germline V gene, CDR1 is MNHNS and CDR2 is SASEGT. The CDR3 is 14 amino acids. Deletions cut 6 bases from V and 7 bases from J, with 13 bases between. The CDR3 region is CASRDPWNNSPLHF. The CDR3 nucleotides are TGTGCCAGCAGAGACCCGTGGAACAATTCACCCCTCCACTTT.

This clonotype occurred many times. This rearrangement joins TRBV7-9 to TRBJ2-5; TRBD2 might be the D (6 bases). CDR3 length equals 15 residues. V lost 5 bases to trimming and J lost 4 bases, with 17 bases between them. Germline V lookup: CDR1 SEHNR, CDR2 FQNEAQ (reference sequence). CDR3 nucleotides: TGTGCCAGCAGCCACGGGGGAGAGGGCTTAGAGACCCAGTACTTC. It is translated as CASSHGGEGLETQYF.

This clonotype was found many times. V and J are TRBV11-3 and TRBJ2-7; 8 nucleotides align to TRBD1. This CDR3 has 15 amino acids. J was trimmed by 2 bases and V by 5 bases; bases with no gene match: 8. The germline V gene encodes CDR1 SGHNT and CDR2 YENEEA. CDR3 coding DNA: TGTGCCAGCAGCCCCGGGACAGGAGATACCTACGAGCAGTACTTC. This sequence encodes CASSPGTGDTYEQYF.

This clonotype came up many times. The J gene is TRBJ1-4, the V gene TRBV30; D remains ambiguous. The V gene's germline CDR1 is GTSNPN and CDR2 SVGIG (reference sequence). This CDR3 has 12 residues. V was pared by 1 base and J by 5 bases, with 5 bases between. The chain's CDR3 is CAWSANNEKLFF. The CDR3 DNA follows: TGTGCCTGGAGTGCCAACAATGAAAAACTGTTTTTT.

This clonotype was seen ten or more times. This chain joins TRBV20-1 and TRBJ2-3; D is possibly TRBD1 (6 bases). Germline loops: CDR1 DFQATT, CDR2 SNEGSKA (reference sequence). Trimming shortened V by 7 bases and J by 3 bases, and 14 bases separated the two germline ends. The CDR3 runs to 13 residues. The CDR3 bases are TGCAGTGTCCCGACAGGTGGAACAGATACGCAGTATTTT. It is translated as CSVPTGGTDTQYF.

This chain connects TRBV6-1 to TRBJ1-2; no clear D. The CDR3 sequence is 14 residues long. Between the trimmed V and J ends, which lost 1 base and 7 bases, there was a span of 13 bases. Germline CDR1 is MNHNS and CDR2 is SASEGT. As DNA, the CDR3 is TGTGCCAGCAGTGAAGTGGGCAGTTCAGCTGGCTACACCTTC. Protein product: CASSEVGSSAGYTF.

This clonotype was recorded at least ten times. The chain couples TRBV6-2 or TRBV6-3 to TRBJ1-6, with 10 bases lining up with TRBD1. Germline assignment: CDR1 MNHEY and CDR2 SVGEGT. V lost 6 bases to trimming and J lost 9 bases; unmatched junction nucleotides: 11. The CDR3 runs to 16 residues. CDR3: CASSHDRGRIFSPLHF. CDR3 DNA sequence: TGTGCCAGCAGCCACGACAGGGGGCGTATATTTTCACCCCTCCACTTT.

This clonotype occurred many times. The chain is built from TRBV4-1 and TRBJ1-2; no clear D. The germline V gene encodes CDR1 MGHRA and CDR2 YSYEKL. This CDR3 spans 15 amino acids. The V end was cut by 3 bases, the J end by 5 bases, with 16 bases between. CDR3 nucleotides: TGCGCCAGCAGCCACCCGGGAGCATACTATTATGGCTACACCTTC. Protein product: CASSHPGAYYYGYTF.

This clonotype was observed a few times. This sequence may be a read error, since a much larger clone differs from it by one base. The chain joins TRBV12-3 or TRBV12-4 to TRBJ1-3; the match to TRBD1 covers 10 bases. Unmatched junction bases numbered 9, after V lost 1 base and J lost 6 bases. The CDR3 loop spans 17 amino acids. The CDR3 region is CASSLGPTGQGENTIYF. DNA for the CDR3: TGTGCCAGCAGTTTAGGCCCTACTGGACAGGGGGAAAACACCATATATTTT.

About this clonotype itself: This may be a read error: a much more frequent sequence differs by one nucleotide. The chain is built from TRBV12-5 and TRBJ2-1; D is undetermined. This CDR3 is 16 amino acids long. Germline values: CDR1 LGHNT, CDR2 FRNRAP. DNA of the CDR3: TGTGCTAGTGGTCCCTTCGACGGTGGGGTATACAATGAGCAGCTCTTC. This sequence encodes CASGPFDGGVYNEQLF.